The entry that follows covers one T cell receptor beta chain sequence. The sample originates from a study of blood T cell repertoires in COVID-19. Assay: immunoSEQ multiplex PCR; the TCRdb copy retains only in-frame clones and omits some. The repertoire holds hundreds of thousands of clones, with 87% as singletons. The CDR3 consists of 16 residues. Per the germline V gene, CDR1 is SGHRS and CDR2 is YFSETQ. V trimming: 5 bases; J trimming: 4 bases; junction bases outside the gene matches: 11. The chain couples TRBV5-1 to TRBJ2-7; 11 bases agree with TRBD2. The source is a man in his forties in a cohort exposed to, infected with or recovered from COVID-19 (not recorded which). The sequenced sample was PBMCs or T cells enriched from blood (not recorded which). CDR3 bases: TGCGCCAGCAGTTTCAGACTAGCGGGACAACTTTACGAGCAGTACTTC. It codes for CASSFRLAGQLYEQYF.